These 25 T cell receptor beta chains share one sample of origin, sequenced in a study of immune heterogeneity within non-small cell lung tumors. Amplification of TCR beta CDR3 was performed by multiplex PCR with 32 V and 13 J primers. TCRdb reprocessed the multiplex PCR reads with MiXCR, giving one entry per CDR3 protein. The table has 10,000 to 15,000 distinct CDR3 sequences, around a fifth seen once. For each sample, template was about 600 ng of bulk tumor genomic DNA. During surgery, several far-apart biopsies were obtained from every primary tumor. Patients had untreated, newly diagnosed non-small cell lung cancer and underwent curative surgery. The sequenced material came from lung tumor tissue. All receptors derive from a man aged 55 to 70 with non-small cell lung cancer.

This clonotype was seen more than once but under ten times. The chain recombines TRBV2 with TRBJ2-2; D is perhaps TRBD1 (6 bases). The germline V gene has CDR1 SNHLY and CDR2 FYNNEI. Trimming stripped 5 bases from V and 2 bases from J, with 9 bases between. CDR3 length: 14 amino acids. This CDR3 reads CASSRDKNTGELFF. The CDR3 coding sequence is TGTGCCAGCAGTAGGGACAAAAACACCGGGGAGCTGTTTTTT.

The V call is TRBV10-3, the J call TRBJ2-1, with 14 bases fitting TRBD2. There are 16 residues in the CDR3. The V gene end was trimmed by 5 bases and the J gene end by 8 bases; junction bases not matched to a gene: 8. The germline gives CDR1 ENHRY, CDR2 SYGVKD. The chain's CDR3 is CAISSLGTSGSYEQFF. The CDR3 DNA reads as TGTGCCATCAGTTCGTTGGGGACTAGCGGGAGTTATGAGCAGTTCTTC.

By share of the sample, this clonotype is medium-sized (0.01 to 0.1%). The V and J genes are TRBV28 and TRBJ1-4; 7 nucleotides align to TRBD1. CDR3 length: 14 residues. V lost 6 bases to trimming and J lost 7 bases; unmatched junction nucleotides: 8. Per germline, CDR1 MDHEN and CDR2 SYDVKM. The CDR3 is CASRFRGWSEKLFF. In DNA, the CDR3 is TGTGCCAGCAGATTCAGGGGGTGGAGTGAAAAACTGTTTTTT.

Within the sample, this clonotype is medium-sized. V gene TRBV6-1 combines with J gene TRBJ2-7; no clear D. V dropped 2 bases and J dropped 3 bases, with 8 bases sitting between them. Germline lookup yields CDR1 MNHNS and CDR2 SASEGT. The CDR3 runs to 13 residues. CDR3 sequence reads: CASSELANYEQYF. The CDR3 region has the DNA TGTGCCAGCAGTGAATTGGCAAACTACGAGCAGTACTTC.

This clonotype is medium-sized by share. V is TRBV20-1 and J is TRBJ2-2; perhaps TRBD1 as D (5 bases). Germline V lookup: CDR1 DFQATT, CDR2 SNEGSKA (reference sequence). The CDR3 totals 14 residues. Deletions cut 6 bases from V and 2 bases from J, with 13 bases between. The CDR3 reads CSALPRGNTGELFF. The CDR3 DNA reads as TGCAGTGCCCTCCCAAGGGGCAACACCGGGGAGCTGTTTTTT.

This clonotype was recorded a few times. The genes are TRBV18 and TRBJ2-1, with 7 nucleotides matching TRBD2. This CDR3 comprises 11 residues. V was pared by 6 bases and J by 8 bases, with 1 base of the junction left unmatched. The germline V gene has CDR1 KGHSH and CDR2 LQKENI. The CDR3 reads CASSAGDEQFF. The CDR3 bases are TGTGCCAGCTCCGCGGGGGATGAGCAGTTCTTC.

This clonotype is deemed medium-sized. The rearrangement links TRBV27 to TRBJ1-2; a weak D match, TRBD1 (5 bases). The CDR3 is 14 residues long. The V end was cut by 2 bases, the J end by 5 bases, with 12 bases between. CDR1 MNHEY and CDR2 SMNVEV come from the germline V gene (reference sequence). The CDR3 region is CASSLLDGTYGYTF. As DNA, the CDR3 is TGTGCCAGCAGTTTACTAGACGGGACGTATGGCTACACCTTC.

The count of this clonotype is one. This chain uses TRBV2 with TRBJ2-4, with a tentative D call TRBD2 (6 bases). Germline V gives CDR1 SNHLY, CDR2 FYNNEI. The CDR3 totals 15 residues. Trimming took 5 bases from V and 0 from J, leaving 11 bases between them. The CDR3 here is CASSRGALAKNIQYF. As DNA, the CDR3 is TGTGCCAGCAGTCGCGGGGCCCTAGCCAAAAACATTCAGTACTTC.

The rearrangement joins TRBV7-2 to TRBJ1-6; unclear D gene. V lost 4 bases and J 7 bases, leaving 17 bases between the germline ends. This CDR3 region has 16 residues. Per germline, CDR1 SGHTA and CDR2 FQGNSA. CDR3 bases: TGTGCCAGCAGCTGGGCGGGAATGGGGAGAAATTCACCCCTCCACTTT. Its translation is CASSWAGMGRNSPLHF.

The CDR3: CASSWTGTSGRGYEQYF. Written as DNA, the CDR3 is TGTGCCAGCAGCTGGACCGGGACTAGCGGGAGAGGTTACGAGCAGTACTTC. This chain links TRBV7-2 with TRBJ2-7, with 14 bases matching TRBD2. Trimming cost V 4 bases and J 4 bases; bases outside gene matches: 9. The CDR3 totals 17 residues. CDR1 is SGHTA, CDR2 FQGNSA, per germline.

As concerns this clonotype: The junction departs from the called germline gene at one end, perhaps through a read error. The chain uses TRBV2 and TRBJ1-4; 9 positions agree with TRBD1. Germline V gene lookup returns CDR1 SNHLY and CDR2 FYNNEI. This CDR3 is built from 15 residues. CDR3 sequence (DNA): TGTGCCAGCAAGGGACAGGGACCCTCTAATGAAAACCTGTTTTTT. It codes for CASKGQGPSNENLFF. Variable domain in full (rest from reference TRBV2 and TRBJ1-4): EPEVTQTPSHQVTQMGQEVILRCVPISNHLYFYWYRQILGQKVEFLVSFYNNEISEKSEIFDDQFSVERPDGSNFTLKIRSTKLEDSAMYFCASKGQGPSNENLFFGSGTQLSVL.

This clonotype is termed medium-sized. CDR3: CASSLSRGDEAFF. The CDR3 DNA follows: TGTGCCAGCAGTTTATCGCGGGGTGATGAAGCTTTCTTT. The rearrangement uses TRBV27 and TRBJ1-1; no clear D gene. Germline CDR1 MNHEY, CDR2 SMNVEV (reference sequence). This CDR3 region has 13 residues. Trimming took 0 bases from V and 7 from J, leaving 9 bases between them.

The sample holds a few counts of this clonotype. The chain carries TRBV28 and TRBJ2-4; tentatively, D is TRBD2 (5 bases). CDR1 and CDR2 from the germline V gene are MDHEN and SYDVKM. The CDR3 has 15 residues. The germline V and J ends were trimmed by 6 bases and 0 bases, with 12 bases remaining between them. The CDR3 coding sequence is TGTGCCAGCAGCCGCAGGAGGCTAGCCAAAAACATTCAGTACTTC. Its translation is CASSRRRLAKNIQYF.

The chain employs TRBV4-2 and TRBJ1-1, with D perhaps matching TRBD1 (6 bases). There are 15 residues in the CDR3. CDR1 LGHNA and CDR2 YNFKEQ come from the germline V gene. Trimming pared 1 base from V and 5 bases from J, leaving 14 bases between. The CDR3 region has the DNA TGTGCCAGCAGCCAAGTTGATACAGGGCGAACTGAAGCTTTCTTT. Protein sequence: CASSQVDTGRTEAFF.

A note on this clonotype: This may arise from a read error, as a much more abundant clone is one base away. V gene TRBV12-3 or TRBV12-4 combines with J gene TRBJ1-5, with D perhaps matching TRBD1 (5 bases). V was cut by 8 bases and J by 3 bases, with 11 bases left in between. The CDR3 extends over 13 amino acids. CDR3 nucleotides: TGTGCCAGCGGCCACAGGTACAATCAGCCCCAGCATTTT. As protein: CASGHRYNQPQHF.

This chain connects TRBV12-3 or TRBV12-4 to TRBJ1-2; D is perhaps TRBD1 (6 bases). V gave up 0 bases and J gave up 7 bases, with 15 bases separating them. This CDR3 has 15 residues. The CDR3 nucleotides read TGTGCCAGCAGTTTAGCTATCCGGGGGCGAGGTGGCTACACCTTC. Translating it yields CASSLAIRGRGGYTF.

CDR3 sequence: CASRHSGASYNEQFF. CDR3 coding DNA: TGTGCCAGCAGACATAGCGGGGCCTCCTACAATGAGCAGTTCTTC. The chain has TRBV7-9 and TRBJ2-1, with TRBD2 matching over 8 bases. CDR3 length equals 15 residues. Germline CDR1 reads SEHNR; CDR2 reads FQNEAQ (reference sequence). V shed 6 bases, J shed 0 bases, and the junction held 4 bases outside the gene matches.

The V call is TRBV3-1, the J call TRBJ2-7; TRBD1 aligns across 7 bases. The V gene end was trimmed by 0 bases and the J gene end by 5 bases; junction bases not matched to a gene: 10. The germline gives CDR1 LGHDT, CDR2 YNNKEL (reference sequence). The CDR3 spans 16 residues. The CDR3 here is CASSQDKGAGRDEQYF. The CDR3 nucleotides are TGTGCCAGCAGCCAAGATAAGGGGGCGGGTCGGGACGAGCAGTACTTC.

About this clonotype itself: Mismatch with germline at one junction end may stem from a read error. The V gene is TRBV5-1, the J gene TRBJ2-7; perhaps TRBD2 as D (6 bases). The germline V gene encodes CDR1 SGHRS and CDR2 YFSETQ. The CDR3 extends over 14 amino acids. In DNA form, the CDR3 reads TGCGCCAGCATCTTGGGGGGAAACTCCTACGAGCAGTACTTC. Its protein is CASILGGNSYEQYF. Combining the CDR3 with reference TRBV5-1 and TRBJ2-7 gives the whole variable domain KAGVTQTPRYLIKTRGQQVTLSCSPISGHRSVSWYQQTPGQGLQFLFEYFSETQRNKGNFPGRFSGRQFSNSRSEMNVSTLELGDSALYLCASILGGNSYEQYFGPGTRLTVT.

The genes are TRBV12-3 or TRBV12-4 and TRBJ1-5; 9 bases line up with TRBD1. CDR3 size: 15 residues. J lost 7 bases, V lost 4 bases, and 8 bases had no gene match. The chain's CDR3 is CASSWGGTGRQPQHF. The CDR3 DNA reads as TGTGCCAGCAGTTGGGGCGGGACAGGGAGACAGCCCCAGCATTTT.

By frequency in the sample, this clonotype is medium-sized. The V call is TRBV24-1, the J call TRBJ2-7; no clear D. Trimming removed 2 bases from V and 2 bases from J, with 6 bases in between. This CDR3 has 13 amino acids. Per the germline V gene, CDR1 is KGHDR and CDR2 is SFDVKD. Here the CDR3 reads CATSDSSPYEQYF. CDR3 nucleotide sequence: TGTGCCACCAGTGATTCCTCACCCTACGAGCAGTACTTC.

In the case of this clonotype: This may arise from a read error, as a much more abundant clone is one base away. The chain links TRBV19 to TRBJ2-6, with a weak D call TRBD1 (5 bases). The CDR3 loop spans 13 amino acids. Germline V gene data show CDR1 as LNHDA and CDR2 as SQIVND (reference sequence). This chain's CDR3 is CDSSMLRGGVLTF. The CDR3 bases are TGTGACAGTAGTATGCTTAGGGGTGGCGTCCTGACTTTC.

This chain's CDR3 is CASSAPWGGARDTQYF. The CDR3 DNA reads TGTGCCAGCAGTGCCCCGTGGGGCGGGGCCCGAGATACGCAGTATTTT. The chain has TRBV6-1 and TRBJ2-3, with a tentative D call TRBD2 (6 bases). The CDR3 is made up of 16 amino acids. V was cut by 4 bases and J by 5 bases, with 19 bases left in between. Germline CDR1 is MNHNS and CDR2 is SASEGT.

This sequence joins TRBV29-1 and TRBJ2-2, with D maybe TRBD2 (5 bases). The V and J ends lost 4 bases and 0 bases respectively, with 12 bases between them. Germline V CDR1 and CDR2: SQVTM, ANQGSEA. The CDR3 has 15 residues. CDR3 sequence reads: CSVVLSGTNTGELFF. The CDR3 region has the DNA TGCAGCGTTGTTTTGTCGGGGACGAACACCGGGGAGCTGTTTTTT.

With respect to this clonotype: Sequence at one end of the junction differs from germline and may be a read error. The chain couples TRBV11-3 to TRBJ2-7; 16 nucleotides line up with TRBD2. The CDR3 loop spans 18 amino acids. Germline CDR1 and CDR2: SGHNT and YENEEA. The CDR3 reads CARSPRRGTSGRAGEQYF. In DNA form, the CDR3 reads TGTGCCCGCAGCCCCCGCCGAGGGACTAGCGGGAGGGCGGGCGAGCAGTACTTC. The full variable domain, its missing parts supplied by reference TRBV11-3 and TRBJ2-7, is EAGVVQSPRYKIIEKKQPVAFWCNPISGHNTLYWYLQNLGQGPELLIRYENEEAVDDSQLPKDRFSAERLKGVDSTLKIQPAELGDSAVYLCARSPRRGTSGRAGEQYFGPGTRLTVT.